The 27 T cell receptor beta chains below were found in one sample sequenced in a study of blood T cell repertoires in COVID-19. The table came from immunoSEQ multiplex PCR; TCRdb's copy has only in-frame clones and leaves some out. This table holds 30,000 or so clones, less than 90% found once. The sequenced material came from peripheral blood. Receptor source: a human donor with active COVID-19. The donor label of this sample is uncertain.

The genes are TRBV6-5 and TRBJ2-7, with 10 bases identical to TRBD1. Germline assignment: CDR1 MNHEY and CDR2 SVGAGI. With 5 bases clipped from V and 6 bases from J, the junction kept 4 bases outside the gene matches. The CDR3 runs 13 residues. The CDR3 protein is CASSKGQGREQYF. The DNA for the CDR3 is TGTGCCAGCAGTAAGGGACAGGGGCGCGAGCAGTACTTC.

The genes are TRBV19 and TRBJ2-1; TRBD2 agrees at 7 bases. This CDR3 has 16 residues. CDR1 and CDR2 from the germline V gene are LNHDA and SQIVND (reference sequence). V lost 3 bases to trimming and J lost 9 bases; unmatched junction nucleotides: 14. The CDR3 DNA sequence: TGTGCCAGTAGTATCTCAGCGGGATTGGGGCTGGGTGAGCAGTTCTTC. Protein sequence: CASSISAGLGLGEQFF.

This clone was detected only a few times. The chain is built from TRBV7-2 and TRBJ2-5; weak D call: TRBD2 (5 bases). CDR1 and CDR2 (germline): SGHTA, FQGNSA. The CDR3 is made up of 13 amino acids. The V gene lost 5 bases and the J gene lost 7 bases, with 14 bases spanning the gap. CDR3 protein: CASSQTSYGTQYF. CDR3 DNA: TGTGCCAGCAGCCAAACTAGTTACGGGACCCAGTACTTC.

V usage is TRBV18 and J usage is TRBJ2-5; 10 bases agree with TRBD2. The CDR3 is made up of 14 amino acids. The V gene end was trimmed by 4 bases and the J gene end by 1 base; junction bases not matched to a gene: 0. CDR1 KGHSH and CDR2 LQKENI come from the germline V gene. The chain's CDR3 is CASSLAGGQETQYF. The CDR3 region has the DNA TGTGCCAGCTCACTAGCGGGAGGCCAAGAGACCCAGTACTTC.

V usage is TRBV5-1 and J usage is TRBJ2-7, with D perhaps matching TRBD1 (6 bases). V was pared by 2 bases and J by 2 bases, with 14 bases between. CDR3 size: 15 residues. Germline V gene lookup returns CDR1 SGHRS and CDR2 YFSETQ. The CDR3 nucleotides are TGCGCCAGCAGCTTCGCCGGGACAAACGCCTACGAGCAGTACTTC. This gives the protein CASSFAGTNAYEQYF. Variable domain in full (rest from reference TRBV5-1 and TRBJ2-7): KAGVTQTPRYLIKTRGQQVTLSCSPISGHRSVSWYQQTPGQGLQFLFEYFSETQRNKGNFPGRFSGRQFSNSRSEMNVSTLELGDSALYLCASSFAGTNAYEQYFGPGTRLTVT.

The V and J genes are TRBV7-8 and TRBJ1-1; D gene unclear. V dropped 3 bases and J dropped 9 bases, with 14 bases sitting between them. The CDR3 is made up of 13 amino acids. The germline V gene has CDR1 SGHVS and CDR2 FQNEAQ. This chain's CDR3 is CASSFLDGAKAFF. CDR3 coding DNA: TGTGCCAGCAGCTTCCTTGACGGAGCTAAAGCTTTCTTT.

The chain recombines TRBV14 with TRBJ1-1; D gene uncertain. The CDR3 consists of 14 residues. Trimming took 1 base from V and 7 from J, leaving 13 bases between them. In germline, CDR1 is SGHDN, CDR2 FVKESK. CDR3 sequence reads: CASSQVVPMSEAFF. In DNA form, the CDR3 reads TGTGCCAGCAGCCAAGTGGTACCGATGAGTGAAGCTTTCTTT.

Concerning this clone itself: A read error may account for a junction end that differs from germline. The sample has other DNA sequences that encode this CDR3 too. This rearrangement joins TRBV29-1 to TRBJ2-7; D possibly corresponds to TRBD1 (6 bases). There are 13 residues in the CDR3. Germline V lookup: CDR1 SQVTM, CDR2 ANQGSEA. CDR3 sequence: CSVEDQQGNEQYF. Here the CDR3 DNA reads TGCAGCGTTGAAGATCAGCAGGGGAACGAGCAGTACTTT.

The genes are TRBV5-1 and TRBJ2-5, with 7 bases matching TRBD1. This CDR3 region has 14 residues. From germline, CDR1 is SGHRS and CDR2 YFSETQ. V was clipped by 0 bases and J by 4 bases; unmatched bases: 3. The CDR3 bases are TGCGCCAGCAGCTTGGTTAGGGGGCGAGAGACCCAGTACTTC. This encodes CASSLVRGRETQYF.

This sequence joins TRBV6-5 and TRBJ1-1; 7 bases line up with TRBD1. This CDR3 region has 15 residues. The germline V gene has CDR1 MNHEY and CDR2 SVGAGI. The V gene end was trimmed by 5 bases and the J gene end by 0 bases; junction bases not matched to a gene: 6. This CDR3 reads CASSTAGQMNTEAFF. CDR3 sequence (DNA): TGTGCCAGCAGTACCGCGGGACAGATGAACACTGAAGCTTTCTTT.

This sequence joins TRBV18 and TRBJ1-1; TRBD1 matches at 8 bases. Germline CDR1 and CDR2: KGHSH and LQKENI. This CDR3 comprises 14 residues. V lost 5 bases, J lost 1 base, and 3 bases stayed unmatched. The CDR3 spells CASSWGQENTEAFF. CDR3 nucleotides: TGTGCCAGCTCATGGGGACAGGAGAACACTGAAGCTTTCTTT. The entire variable domain, with the rest obtained from reference TRBV18 and TRBJ1-1, is as follows: NAGVMQNPRHLVRRRGQEARLRCSPMKGHSHVYWYRQLPEEGLKFMVYLQKENIIDESGMPKERFSAEFPKEGPSILRIQQVVRGDSAAYFCASSWGQENTEAFFGQGTRLTVV.

CDR3 coding DNA: TGTGCCAGCAGACCGGGACTAGCGGGAGGGAATGAGCAGTTCTTC. Translation: CASRPGLAGGNEQFF. J is TRBJ2-1 and V is TRBV6-5, with 16 nucleotides matching TRBD2. The CDR3 spans 15 residues. Germline V gives CDR1 MNHEY, CDR2 SVGAGI. V lost 6 bases and J lost 7; bases outside the gene matches: 3.

Comments on this clone: This same CDR3 is encoded by further DNA sequences in the sample. The CDR3 bases are TGCAGCGTTACCGGAGCTTTCTTT. Encoded protein: CSVTGAFF. This chain uses TRBV29-1 with TRBJ1-1; D remains ambiguous. The CDR3 has 8 residues. CDR1 and CDR2 from the germline V gene are SQVTM and ANQGSEA. Trimming cost V 5 bases and J 10 bases, with 5 bases left between them.

CDR3 DNA: TGTGCCAGCACCTTTCGGGGGACCTACAATGAGCAGTTCTTC. Protein product: CASTFRGTYNEQFF. V is TRBV5-6 and J is TRBJ2-1, with D possibly being TRBD2 (6 bases). Germline V CDR1 and CDR2: SGHDT, YYEEEE. This CDR3 is built from 14 residues. Trimming cost V 6 bases and J 2 bases, with 12 bases left between them.

The CDR3 nucleotides read TGTGCCAGCTCACTCGGACTAGCGGGCGTCCAAGAGACCCAGTACTTC. Amino acid sequence: CASSLGLAGVQETQYF. This chain uses TRBV18 with TRBJ2-5; 11 bases line up with TRBD2. The CDR3 sequence is 16 residues long. The junction had 5 bases not matched to a gene; V was cut back by 4 bases and J by 1 base. Germline V gene sequence: CDR1 KGHSH, CDR2 LQKENI.

The J gene is TRBJ2-7, the V gene TRBV28; 13 nucleotides match TRBD2. Unmatched junction bases numbered 9, after V lost 6 bases and J lost 7 bases. Germline V gene sequence: CDR1 MDHEN, CDR2 SYDVKM. The CDR3 totals 15 residues. The CDR3 DNA is TGTGCCAGCAGGCCCGGACTAGCGGGAGTAGGGGAGCAGTACTTC. The encoded protein is CASRPGLAGVGEQYF.

The chain carries TRBV7-9 and TRBJ1-1; possibly TRBD1 for D (6 bases). This CDR3 spans 12 amino acids. Per the germline V gene, CDR1 is SEHNR and CDR2 is FQNEAQ (reference sequence). The V gene lost 6 bases and the J gene lost 6 bases, with 11 bases spanning the gap. The chain's CDR3 is CASSFGGPEAFF. CDR3 in DNA: TGTGCCAGCAGTTTCGGGGGGCCTGAAGCTTTCTTT.

This rearrangement joins TRBV11-2 to TRBJ2-7; perhaps TRBD2 as D (7 bases). The CDR3 covers 16 residues. The V gene lost 5 bases and the J gene lost 6 bases, with 23 bases spanning the gap. In germline, CDR1 is SGHAT, CDR2 FQNNGV. The CDR3 DNA reads TGTGCCAGCAGCGATACTTTTGGGGGAGGGGGGATCGAGCAGTACTTC. Amino acids: CASSDTFGGGGIEQYF.

This clone was seen a single time. The chain uses TRBV7-2 and TRBJ2-3; the D gene is possibly TRBD1 (6 bases). Germline V gene data show CDR1 as SGHTA and CDR2 as FQGNSA. V shed 6 bases and J shed 4 bases, with 14 bases lying between them. This CDR3 spans 14 amino acids. The CDR3 region has the DNA TGTGCCAGCAGTTTCAACAGGGTCCCAGATACGCAGTATTTT. It codes for CASSFNRVPDTQYF.

The V and J genes are TRBV19 and TRBJ1-4, with 8 bases lining up with TRBD1. In germline, CDR1 is LNHDA, CDR2 SQIVND (reference sequence). The CDR3 length is 16 residues. The J segment lost 3 bases and the V segment lost 5 bases, leaving 8 bases of the junction unmatched. CDR3 bases: TGTGCCAGTAGTCGGCAGACAGGGGCCTCTAATGAAAAACTGTTTTTT. Translation gives CASSRQTGASNEKLFF.

The rearrangement uses TRBV7-6 and TRBJ2-7; 10 bases are a match to TRBD1. The CDR3 has 15 amino acids. Germline loops: CDR1 SGHVS, CDR2 FNYEAQ. The junction had 4 bases not matched to a gene; V was cut back by 5 bases and J by 0 bases. This chain's CDR3 is CASSGRTGGSYEQYF. The DNA of the CDR3 is TGTGCCAGCAGCGGAAGGACAGGGGGCTCCTACGAGCAGTACTTC.

The chain couples TRBV12-3 or TRBV12-4 to TRBJ1-1; tentative D call: TRBD1 (6 bases). The CDR3 covers 13 residues. Between the trimmed V and J ends, which lost 3 bases and 4 bases, there was a span of 9 bases. CDR3 region: CASSFGQSTEAFF. CDR3 nucleotide sequence: TGTGCCAGCAGTTTCGGACAGAGCACTGAAGCTTTCTTT.

The chain couples TRBV5-8 to TRBJ1-1; 9 bases are shared with TRBD1. Germline loops: CDR1 SGHTS, CDR2 YDEGEE. The CDR3 covers 15 residues. V shed 2 bases, J shed 5 bases, and the junction held 7 bases outside the gene matches. CDR3 nucleotides: TGTGCCAGCAGCTTTGACGGGACAGGGAAGACTGAAGCTTTCTTT. Amino acids: CASSFDGTGKTEAFF. The entire variable domain, with the rest obtained from reference TRBV5-8 and TRBJ1-1, is as follows: EAGVTQSPTHLIKTRGQQATLRCSPISGHTSVYWYQQALGLGLQFLLWYDEGEERNRGNFPPRFSGRQFPNYSSELNVNALELEDSALYLCASSFDGTGKTEAFFGQGTRLTVV.

The chain couples TRBV7-2 to TRBJ2-3; tentatively, D is TRBD2 (5 bases). Germline-derived CDR1 and CDR2 are SGHTA and FQGNSA. CDR3 length equals 13 residues. V shed 1 base and J shed 5 bases, with 7 bases lying between them. CDR3 amino acids: CASSLVAGDTQYF. CDR3 DNA: TGTGCCAGCAGCTTAGTGGCGGGAGATACGCAGTATTTT.

V is TRBV19 and J is TRBJ2-7; maybe TRBD1 (6 bases). The CDR3 totals 15 residues. V lost 2 bases and J lost 1, with 12 bases in between. Germline CDR1 and CDR2: LNHDA and SQIVND (reference sequence). The chain's CDR3 is CASSIQGQGSYEQYF. In DNA, the CDR3 is TGTGCCAGTAGTATACAGGGGCAGGGATCCTACGAGCAGTACTTC.

V gene TRBV5-6 combines with J gene TRBJ2-7; D is undetermined. Germline-derived CDR1 and CDR2 are SGHDT and YYEEEE. The CDR3 extends over 12 amino acids. Deletions cut 4 bases from V and 0 bases from J, with 5 bases between. DNA for the CDR3: TGTGCCAGCAGCCTAAGCTCCTACGAGCAGTACTTC. This sequence encodes CASSLSSYEQYF.

The chain uses TRBV11-2 and TRBJ2-2; 11 nucleotides align to TRBD1. The germline gives CDR1 SGHAT, CDR2 FQNNGV. CDR3 size: 16 residues. J lost 3 bases, V lost 3 bases, and 3 bases had no gene match. The CDR3 region is CASSFGQGAYTGELFF. CDR3 in DNA: TGTGCCAGCAGCTTTGGACAGGGGGCTTACACCGGGGAGCTGTTTTTT.